This record looks at one T cell receptor (beta chain) sequence and its context. Its antigen is currently unknown. This sample is part of a study of T cell repertoires in cytomegalovirus infection. TCRdb re-derived calls from the reads in MiXCR, one entry per CDR3 protein. The sample carries roughly 920,000 distinct CDR3 sequences, roughly 31% recorded once. The CDR3 extends over 19 amino acids. Germline assignment: CDR1 LGHNT and CDR2 FRNRAP. Trimming took 0 bases from V and 0 from J, leaving 17 bases between them. V is TRBV12-5 and J is TRBJ2-2; D possibly corresponds to TRBD1 (6 bases). The clonotype comes from a human donor in good health (CMV status not recorded). Some clones in this sample may be carry-over from other donors' samples. The material was cultured CD8+ T cells from PBMCs, obtained from culture after CMV antigen stimulation. DNA of the CDR3: TGTGCTAGTGGTTTGGTAGTTGTGGGGGCAGGATCGAACACCGGGGAGCTGTTTTTT. Residues: CASGLVVVGAGSNTGELFF.